Below are 15 T cell receptor beta chains sequenced from a single sample in a study of early T cells in non-severe SARS-CoV-2 infection. TCRdb redid the calling of the 5' RACE reads with MiXCR, one entry per CDR3 protein. The profile covers under 50,000 distinct CDR3 sequences, with around 23% appearing a single time and 3.5% to 5% taken by the ten largest. The sample here was whole blood, taken at baseline. The receptors derive from an adult who was a healthcare worker with PCR-confirmed SARS-CoV-2 infection or an uninfected control (not recorded which).

V usage is TRBV12-3 or TRBV12-4 and J usage is TRBJ2-5, with D possibly TRBD2 on 6 matching bases. The CDR3 spans 16 residues. The V and J ends lost 3 bases and 2 bases respectively, with 16 bases between them. CDR3 sequence (DNA): TGTGCCAGCAGTTTGGGACTGTCTAGCGCTCAAGAGACCCAGTACTTC. Residues: CASSLGLSSAQETQYF.

The rearrangement uses TRBV5-5 and TRBJ1-1, with TRBD1 matching 9 bases. The CDR3 totals 14 residues. With 0 bases clipped from V and 4 bases from J, the junction kept 1 base outside the gene matches. Germline V lookup: CDR1 SGHKS, CDR2 YYEKEE (reference sequence). In DNA form, the CDR3 reads TGTGCCAGCAGCTTGGGGACAGGGGTCACTGAAGCTTTCTTT. Encoded protein: CASSLGTGVTEAFF.

The J gene is TRBJ2-7, the V gene TRBV12-3 or TRBV12-4, with TRBD1 identical over 8 bases. The ends lost 10 bases at V and 2 bases at J; junction bases unmatched: 7. The CDR3 spans 13 residues. DNA of the CDR3: TGTGCCACCCGGACGACAGGGGCCTACGAGCAGTACTTC. It encodes CATRTTGAYEQYF.

A few counts support this clonotype. The gene calls are TRBV6-2 or TRBV6-3 and TRBJ1-2; D is ambiguous. Trimming took off 2 bases at V and 2 bases at J, with 6 bases between the two ends. This CDR3 has 13 residues. Looked up from germline, CDR1 is MNHEY and CDR2 is SVGEGT. CDR3 DNA sequence: TGTGCCAGCAGTTACGAGGAGAACTATGGCTACACCTTC. As protein: CASSYEENYGYTF.

This clonotype was counted a few times. This chain links TRBV3-1 with TRBJ2-5; 9 bases map to TRBD2. The length of the CDR3 is 14 residues. J gave up 3 bases and V 4 bases, and 3 bases lay outside the gene matches. Germline CDR1 and CDR2: LGHDT and YNNKEL (reference sequence). In DNA form, the CDR3 reads TGTGCCAGCAGCCTTAGCGGGGGCAAAGAGACCCAGTACTTC. Translation gives CASSLSGGKETQYF.

This clonotype was seen repeatedly, ten times or more. The V and J genes are TRBV12-3 or TRBV12-4 and TRBJ2-1; D may be TRBD2 (7 bases). This CDR3 is built from 15 residues. Trimming pared 10 bases from V and 4 bases from J, leaving 20 bases between. The CDR3 spells CATLLAGAGYNEQFF. In DNA, the CDR3 is TGTGCCACTCTCTTGGCGGGGGCCGGATACAATGAGCAGTTCTTC.

This chain uses TRBV12-3 or TRBV12-4 with TRBJ2-7, with D perhaps TRBD2 (6 bases). The CDR3 totals 14 residues. Trimming stripped 6 bases from V and 0 bases from J, with 12 bases between. The CDR3 spells CASRSTRSSYEQYF. CDR3 nucleotide sequence: TGTGCCAGCAGGTCGACTAGAAGCTCCTACGAGCAGTACTTC.

The V gene is TRBV7-2, the J gene TRBJ2-7; 7 positions match TRBD1. The CDR3 loop spans 16 amino acids. The V gene's germline CDR1 is SGHTA and CDR2 FQGNSA. The trim removed 5 bases at V and 3 bases at J, leaving 13 bases unmatched. The CDR3 coding sequence is TGTGCCAGCAGCAAAAGTACAGGGGCGCGCTTCTACGAGCAGTACTTC. Encoded protein: CASSKSTGARFYEQYF.

A few counts support this clonotype. The V call is TRBV13, the J call TRBJ1-5, with TRBD1 as a possible D gene (5 bases). The V gene lost 0 bases and the J gene lost 0 bases, with 12 bases spanning the gap. The CDR3 extends over 17 amino acids. Germline V gives CDR1 PRHDT, CDR2 FYEKMQ (reference sequence). CDR3 nucleotides: TGTGCCAGCAGCTTAGGCCGGCAGGGTTATAGCAATCAGCCCCAGCATTTT. As protein: CASSLGRQGYSNQPQHF.

This clonotype was observed many times. The chain recombines TRBV18 with TRBJ2-7; D is perhaps TRBD1 (5 bases). CDR1 KGHSH and CDR2 LQKENI come from the germline V gene. The length of the CDR3 is 14 residues. Between the trimmed V and J ends, which lost 3 bases and 4 bases, there was a span of 13 bases. The CDR3 nucleotides are TGTGCCAGCTCACCCGACAGTTCGTTTTACGAGCAGTACTTC. This sequence encodes CASSPDSSFYEQYF. The whole variable domain, filled in from reference TRBV18 and TRBJ2-7, reads NAGVMQNPRHLVRRRGQEARLRCSPMKGHSHVYWYRQLPEEGLKFMVYLQKENIIDESGMPKERFSAEFPKEGPSILRIQQVVRGDSAAYFCASSPDSSFYEQYFGPGTRLTVT.

This sequence joins TRBV6-6 and TRBJ1-2; D gene uncertain. Per germline, CDR1 MNHNY and CDR2 SVGAGI (reference sequence). V lost 7 bases and J lost 0, with 12 bases in between. This CDR3 has 14 residues. As DNA, the CDR3 is TGTGCCAGCACAAATCTCGGAGCTAACTATGGCTACACCTTC. Translation gives CASTNLGANYGYTF.

The chain links TRBV5-1 to TRBJ2-7; possibly TRBD2 for D (6 bases). The V end lost 2 bases, the J end lost 5 bases, and 8 bases lay between the germline ends. The CDR3 runs 12 residues. Germline V gives CDR1 SGHRS, CDR2 YFSETQ. CDR3 sequence: CASSFGTDEQYF. The DNA for the CDR3 is TGCGCCAGCAGCTTCGGGACTGACGAGCAGTACTTC.

The chain links TRBV5-1 to TRBJ2-7, with D uncertain. This CDR3 spans 11 amino acids. V was clipped by 4 bases and J by 3 bases, with 5 bases between them. Germline V lookup: CDR1 SGHRS, CDR2 YFSETQ. Here the CDR3 DNA reads TGCGCCAGCAGCACATACTACGAGCAGTACTTC. Translation: CASSTYYEQYF.

This clonotype was seen a handful of times. This chain uses TRBV3-1 with TRBJ1-2, with D uncertain. The CDR3 runs 12 residues. Per germline, CDR1 LGHDT and CDR2 YNNKEL (reference sequence). V lost 2 bases and J 8 bases, leaving 9 bases between the germline ends. This chain's CDR3 is CASSQRPRGYTF. The CDR3 DNA reads TGTGCCAGCAGCCAAAGGCCGCGCGGCTACACCTTC.

V gene TRBV18 combines with J gene TRBJ1-4; D gene unclear. Germline V CDR1 and CDR2: KGHSH, LQKENI. Trimming stripped 2 bases from V and 4 bases from J, with 8 bases between. The length of the CDR3 is 14 residues. CDR3 DNA: TGTGCCAGCTCACCAGAGCCCCGTAATGAAAAACTGTTTTTT. It codes for CASSPEPRNEKLFF.